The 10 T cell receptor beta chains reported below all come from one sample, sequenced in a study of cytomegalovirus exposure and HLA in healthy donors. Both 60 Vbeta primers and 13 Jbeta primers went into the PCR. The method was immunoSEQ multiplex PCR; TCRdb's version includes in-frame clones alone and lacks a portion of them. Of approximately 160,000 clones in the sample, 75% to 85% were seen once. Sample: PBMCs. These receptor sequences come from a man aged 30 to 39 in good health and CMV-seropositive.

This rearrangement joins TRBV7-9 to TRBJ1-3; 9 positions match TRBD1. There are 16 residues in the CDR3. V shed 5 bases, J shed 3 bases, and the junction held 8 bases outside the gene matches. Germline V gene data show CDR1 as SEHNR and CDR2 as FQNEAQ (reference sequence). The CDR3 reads CASSPPTGGGGNTIYF. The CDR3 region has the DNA TGTGCCAGCAGCCCACCGACAGGGGGTGGTGGAAACACCATATATTTT.

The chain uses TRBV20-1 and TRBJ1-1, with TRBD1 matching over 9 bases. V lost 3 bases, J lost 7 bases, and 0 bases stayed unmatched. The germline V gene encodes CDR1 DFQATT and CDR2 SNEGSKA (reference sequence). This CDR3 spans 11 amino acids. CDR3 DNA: TGCAGTGCTAGGGGACAGGGTGAAGCTTTCTTT. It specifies CSARGQGEAFF.

The CDR3: CASSRQGKTNQPQHF. Written as DNA, the CDR3 is TGTGCCAGCTCCAGGCAGGGGAAGACGAATCAGCCCCAGCATTTT. The rearrangement links TRBV27 to TRBJ1-5; D is possibly TRBD1 (6 bases). V gave up 8 bases and J gave up 4 bases, with 18 bases separating them. CDR3 length: 15 amino acids. Germline-derived CDR1 and CDR2 are MNHEY and SMNVEV (reference sequence).

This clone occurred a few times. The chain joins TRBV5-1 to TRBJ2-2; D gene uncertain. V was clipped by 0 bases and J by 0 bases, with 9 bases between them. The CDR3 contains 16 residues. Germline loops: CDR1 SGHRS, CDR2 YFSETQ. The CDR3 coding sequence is TGCGCCAGCAGCTTGGAGTCATCGGCGAACACCGGGGAGCTGTTTTTT. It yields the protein CASSLESSANTGELFF.

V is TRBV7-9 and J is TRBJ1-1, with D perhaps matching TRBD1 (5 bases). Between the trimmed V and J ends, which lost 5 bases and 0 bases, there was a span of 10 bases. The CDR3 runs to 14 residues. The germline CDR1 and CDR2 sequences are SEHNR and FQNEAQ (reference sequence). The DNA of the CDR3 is TGTGCCAGCAGCCTTCAGGGTTTGAACACTGAAGCTTTCTTT. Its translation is CASSLQGLNTEAFF.

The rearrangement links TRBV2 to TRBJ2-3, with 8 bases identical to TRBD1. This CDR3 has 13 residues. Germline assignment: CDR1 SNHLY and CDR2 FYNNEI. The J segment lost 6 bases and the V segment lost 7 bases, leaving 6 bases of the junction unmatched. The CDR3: CASTRQGWDTQYF. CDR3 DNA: TGTGCCAGCACGAGACAGGGGTGGGATACGCAGTATTTT.

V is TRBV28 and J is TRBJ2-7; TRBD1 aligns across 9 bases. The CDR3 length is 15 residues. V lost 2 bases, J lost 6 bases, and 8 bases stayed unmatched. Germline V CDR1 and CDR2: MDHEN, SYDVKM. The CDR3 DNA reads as TGTGCCAGCAGTTTAATTGCCGGGACAGGGTCCGAGCAGTACTTC. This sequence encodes CASSLIAGTGSEQYF.

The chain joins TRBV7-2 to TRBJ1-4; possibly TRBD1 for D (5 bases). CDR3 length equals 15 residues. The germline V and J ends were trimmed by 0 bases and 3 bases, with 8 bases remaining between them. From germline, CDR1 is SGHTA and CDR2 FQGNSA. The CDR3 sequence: CASSLAGGANEKLFF. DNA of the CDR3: TGTGCCAGCAGCTTAGCGGGGGGAGCTAATGAAAAACTGTTTTTT.

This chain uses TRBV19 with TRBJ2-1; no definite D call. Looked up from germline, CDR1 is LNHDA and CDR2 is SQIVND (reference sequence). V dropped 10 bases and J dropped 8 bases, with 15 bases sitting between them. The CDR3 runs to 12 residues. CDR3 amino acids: CATSPLSDEQFF. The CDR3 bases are TGTGCCACCTCTCCTCTGAGTGATGAGCAGTTCTTC. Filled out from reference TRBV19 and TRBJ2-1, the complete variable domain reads DGGITQSPKYLFRKEGQNVTLSCEQNLNHDAMYWYRQDPGQGLRLIYYSQIVNDFQKGDIAEGYSVSREKKESFPLTVTSAQKNPTAFYLCATSPLSDEQFFGPGTRLTVL.

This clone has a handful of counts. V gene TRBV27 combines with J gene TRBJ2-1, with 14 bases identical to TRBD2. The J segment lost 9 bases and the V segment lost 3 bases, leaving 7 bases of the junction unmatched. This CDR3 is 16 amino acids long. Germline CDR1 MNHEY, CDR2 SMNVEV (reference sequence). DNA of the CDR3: TGTGCCAGCAGTTTCCCCCGGACTAGCGGGAGGTCTGAGCAGTTCTTC. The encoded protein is CASSFPRTSGRSEQFF.